These T cell receptor beta chains were read from a single sample in a study of blood T cell repertoires in COVID-19. Here immunoSEQ multiplex PCR was the method, and the copy in TCRdb shows in-frame clones only, minus some. The data contain some 200,000 clones, 65% to 90% of them singletons. Specimen: peripheral blood. These receptor sequences come from an elderly man with acute or convalescent COVID-19. The CDR3 runs from the conserved cysteine through the conserved F or W. The D gene is left open where the match is weak. Size is stated for part of the rows, as once, few or many counts, or as a class when the clone is expanded.

>-|TRBV7-3|TRBJ2-1|-
CASSQGGATGRVEQFF
TGTGCCAGCAGCCAAGGGGGGGCGACAGGTAGGGTTGAGCAGTTCTTC
>TRBD2|TRBV2|TRBJ2-5|-
CASTERTSRETQYF
TGTGCCAGCACGGAGCGGACTAGCAGAGAGACCCAGTACTTC
>-|TRBV19|TRBJ2-6|-
CASTTGSTGANVLTF
TGTGCCAGTACTACAGGGTCTACTGGGGCCAACGTCCTGACTTTC
>-|TRBV6-2/TRBV6-3|TRBJ2-3|-
CASSYSKVRGARLGDTQYF
TGTGCCAGCAGTTACTCGAAGGTTCGGGGGGCGCGGTTAGGAGATACGCAGTATTTT
>TRBD2|TRBV9|TRBJ2-3|-
CASSVGGLDTQYF
TGTGCCAGCAGCGTGGGGGGGTTAGATACGCAGTATTTT
>TRBD1|TRBV19|TRBJ1-1|-
CASSIDRGTVTEAFF
TGTGCCAGTAGTATAGATCGGGGGACAGTCACTGAAGCTTTCTTT
>TRBD2|TRBV2|TRBJ2-3|-
CASRGAGGYTDTQYF
TGTGCCAGCAGGGGAGCGGGAGGCTACACAGATACGCAGTATTTT
>TRBD1|TRBV30|TRBJ2-3|-
CAWGGQGSYRTDTDTQYF
TGTGCCTGGGGGGGACAGGGAAGTTATCGTACCGACACAGATACGCAGTATTTT
>TRBD1|TRBV18|TRBJ2-6|-
CASSPGTGNSGANVLTF
TGTGCCAGCTCCCCCGGGACAGGGAACTCTGGGGCCAACGTCCTGACTTTC
>-|TRBV19|TRBJ1-5|-
CASSISNQGHQPQHF
TGTGCCAGTAGTATATCCAATCAGGGGCACCAGCCCCAGCATTTT
>-|TRBV5-1|TRBJ2-3|-
CASSQTGRTQYF
TGCGCCAGCAGCCAGACAGGGAGGACGCAGTATTTT
>TRBD1|TRBV6-5|TRBJ1-5|-
CATTGGDNQPQHF
TGTGCCACGACAGGGGGTGACAATCAGCCCCAGCATTTT
>-|TRBV5-1|TRBJ1-2|few
CASSLGSASYGYTF
TGCGCCAGCAGCTTGGGCAGTGCCAGCTATGGCTACACCTTC
>-|TRBV27|TRBJ1-3|-
CASRGPGNTIYF
TGTGCCAGCAGGGGGCCTGGAAACACCATATATTTT
>-|TRBV30|TRBJ1-1|-
CAWSLQGPNTEAFF
TGTGCCTGGAGTCTCCAGGGCCCGAACACTGAAGCTTTCTTT
>-|TRBV30|TRBJ1-3|few
CAWSLRSSGNTIYF
TGTGCCTGGAGTCTCCGGAGCTCTGGAAACACCATATATTTT
>-|TRBV7-2|TRBJ2-1|few
CASSLAFSGNYNEQFF
TGTGCCAGCAGCTTAGCGTTTTCGGGTAACTACAATGAGCAGTTCTTC
>-|TRBV6-2/TRBV6-3|TRBJ1-5|-
CASSPRHQNNQPQHF
TGTGCCAGCAGTCCCAGACACCAGAACAATCAGCCCCAGCATTTT
>TRBD1|TRBV28|TRBJ1-5|-
CASSSGGPQPQHF
TGTGCCAGCAGTTCAGGGGGCCCTCAGCCCCAGCATTTT
>TRBD1|TRBV29-1|TRBJ1-3|-
CSVGQAGNTIYF
TGCAGCGTCGGACAGGCTGGAAACACCATATATTTT
>TRBD1|TRBV18|TRBJ2-3|-
CASSPPGTGLTDTQYF
TGTGCCAGCTCACCCCCCGGGACAGGGCTCACAGATACGCAGTATTTT
>TRBD2|TRBV27|TRBJ2-1|-
CASSPLAGVGNEQFF
TGTGCCAGCAGTCCACTAGCGGGAGTTGGCAATGAGCAGTTCTTC